This T cell receptor beta chain was profiled in a study of long-term antiretroviral therapy in people with HIV. This clone was counted a few times. Its antigen is not identified. V lost 3 bases, J lost 5 bases, and 5 bases lay in between. The CDR3 is 12 amino acids. Germline values: CDR1 MDHEN, CDR2 SYDVKM. Run at survey level, the immunoSEQ assay was version v3.0. Profiled with immunoSEQ multiplex PCR; TCRdb holds only in-frame clones, not every one. This repertoire shows approximately 21,000 clones, approximately 80% found once; its top ten account for approximately 4.5%. Study results and caveats: Repertoire composition at all time points was dominated by clones that had expanded before ART. Repertoires in HIV (unlike those of controls) had narrower CDR3 length ranges. Participants lacked recorded data on ART adherence, viral resistance or therapy changes.

This clonotype was obtained from a man aged 30 to 45 with HIV. The chain joins TRBV28 to TRBJ2-1; D gene ambiguous. The sample consisted of unsorted PBMCs, taken around 6 years after starting antiretroviral therapy. CDR3: CASSFSDNEQFF. Here the CDR3 DNA reads TGTGCCAGCAGTTTTTCGGACAATGAGCAGTTCTTC.